A selection of T cell receptor beta chains follows, all from one sample in a study of beta chain features in type 1 diabetes. Clones were read by immunoSEQ multiplex PCR, and TCRdb kept only the in-frame ones, dropping some. The sample has under 300,000 clones; around 25% are singletons. Sequencing was performed on naive CD4+ T cells from blood. Receptors originate from a woman between 25 and 40 years old with type 1 diabetes. CDR3s include the opening cysteine and the closing phenylalanine or tryptophan. Each record gives: CDR3 protein, CDR3 DNA, clone size, J gene, V gene, D gene, CDR3 length. The D gene is left open where the match is weak. Clone size is stated in some rows and not others, as once, few, many or a class when expanded.

CDR3: CAWSWYGGRDTF
DNA: TGTGCCTGGAGTTGGTATGGCGGTCGAGACACCTTC
size: few
J: TRBJ1-2
V: TRBV30
D: NA
length: 12

CDR3: CASSRNTGELFF
DNA: TGTGCCAGCAGCCGGAACACCGGGGAGCTGTTTTTT
size: NA
J: TRBJ2-2
V: TRBV7-3
D: NA
length: 12

CDR3: CASSSRQGSTDTQYF
DNA: TGTGCCAGCAGCTCCAGACAGGGCAGCACAGATACGCAGTATTTT
size: once
J: TRBJ2-3
V: TRBV5-4
D: TRBD1
length: 15

CDR3: CSVQPDRNIQYF
DNA: TGCAGCGTTCAACCCGACAGGAACATTCAGTACTTC
size: NA
J: TRBJ2-4
V: TRBV29-1
D: NA
length: 12

CDR3: CASSPTGLTEAFF
DNA: TGTGCCAGCTCACCTACAGGGTTGACTGAAGCTTTCTTT
size: few
J: TRBJ1-1
V: TRBV18
D: NA
length: 13

CDR3: CASSRQGFYTDTQYF
DNA: TGTGCCAGCAGCCGACAGGGGTTCTACACAGATACGCAGTATTTT
size: NA
J: TRBJ2-3
V: TRBV7-8
D: TRBD1
length: 15

CDR3: CASSQGQANTEAFF
DNA: TGCGCCAGCAGCCAGGGACAGGCGAACACTGAAGCTTTCTTT
size: NA
J: TRBJ1-1
V: TRBV5-1
D: TRBD1
length: 14

CDR3: CASSYQAGVDYGYTF
DNA: TGTGCCAGCAGTTACCAAGCAGGGGTGGACTATGGCTACACCTTC
size: NA
J: TRBJ1-2
V: TRBV6-6
D: NA
length: 15

CDR3: CASEGQGETQYF
DNA: TGTGCCAGCGAAGGACAGGGGGAGACCCAGTACTTC
size: NA
J: TRBJ2-5
V: TRBV28
D: TRBD1
length: 12

CDR3: CSVERYQGLGEQFF
DNA: TGCAGCGTTGAAAGGTATCAGGGTCTCGGTGAGCAGTTCTTC
size: NA
J: TRBJ2-1
V: TRBV29-1
D: NA
length: 14

CDR3: CAWSVAGAPFSYNEQFF
DNA: TGTGCCTGGAGTGTAGCGGGAGCCCCGTTTTCCTACAATGAGCAGTTCTTC
size: NA
J: TRBJ2-1
V: TRBV30
D: TRBD2
length: 17

CDR3: CAWSGQAAEEQYF
DNA: TGTGCCTGGAGTGGACAGGCCGCGGAGGAGCAGTACTTC
size: few
J: TRBJ2-7
V: TRBV30
D: NA
length: 13

CDR3: CASSPRGPTGGIGNTEAFF
DNA: TGTGCCAGCAGCCCCCGCGGGCCGACAGGGGGAATAGGAAACACTGAAGCTTTCTTT
size: NA
J: TRBJ1-1
V: TRBV7-3
D: TRBD1
length: 19

CDR3: CASSQEPLAGGDEQFF
DNA: TGCGCCAGCAGCCAAGAGCCACTAGCGGGAGGGGATGAGCAGTTCTTC
size: few
J: TRBJ2-1
V: TRBV4-1
D: TRBD2
length: 16

CDR3: CSVAWGQDNQPQHF
DNA: TGCAGCGTTGCCTGGGGACAGGACAATCAGCCCCAGCATTTT
size: few
J: TRBJ1-5
V: TRBV29-1
D: TRBD1
length: 14

CDR3: CASSFSLPGANVLTF
DNA: TGCGCCAGCAGCTTTAGTCTGCCCGGGGCCAACGTCCTGACTTTC
size: NA
J: TRBJ2-6
V: TRBV5-1
D: NA
length: 15

CDR3: CASSLLAGGLLSGELFF
DNA: TGTGCCAGCAGCTTGCTAGCGGGAGGTCTCCTGTCCGGGGAGCTGTTTTTT
size: few
J: TRBJ2-2
V: TRBV7-8
D: TRBD2
length: 17

CDR3: CASSSGLVRGLYF
DNA: TGTGCCAGCAGCTCAGGGTTGGTAAGGGGACTGTACTTC
size: NA
J: TRBJ2-7
V: TRBV28
D: NA
length: 13

CDR3: CASSFIPGVDVYEQYF
DNA: TGTGCCAGCAGTTTCATACCCGGGGTTGATGTCTACGAGCAGTACTTC
size: NA
J: TRBJ2-7
V: TRBV7-9
D: NA
length: 16

CDR3: CSSNEYPGYTF
DNA: TGCAGCTCGAACGAGTACCCCGGCTACACCTTC
size: few
J: TRBJ1-2
V: TRBV29-1
D: NA
length: 11

CDR3: CASSEGGSAKEYF
DNA: TGTGCCAGCAGTGAAGGGGGTAGCGCAAAGGAGTACTTC
size: NA
J: TRBJ2-7
V: TRBV2
D: NA
length: 13

CDR3: CASRPPGTGGSYEQYF
DNA: TGTGCCAGCAGACCGCCCGGGACAGGGGGCTCCTACGAGCAGTACTTC
size: NA
J: TRBJ2-7
V: TRBV6-6
D: TRBD1
length: 16

CDR3: CAWTRDNTDTQYF
DNA: TGTGCCTGGACTCGGGACAACACAGATACGCAGTATTTT
size: NA
J: TRBJ2-3
V: TRBV30
D: NA
length: 13

CDR3: CASSSASDNSGTQYF
DNA: TGTGCCAGCAGTTCGGCTAGCGATAATAGTGGTACGCAGTATTTT
size: few
J: TRBJ2-3
V: TRBV28
D: NA
length: 15

CDR3: CAWSVRGFTDTQYF
DNA: TGTGCCTGGAGTGTTAGGGGATTCACAGATACGCAGTATTTT
size: few
J: TRBJ2-3
V: TRBV30
D: NA
length: 14

CDR3: CASSERGSETQYF
DNA: TGTGCCAGCAGTGAACGGGGATCGGAGACCCAGTACTTC
size: NA
J: TRBJ2-5
V: TRBV2
D: NA
length: 13

CDR3: CSVADMGNEKLFF
DNA: TGCAGCGTTGCGGACATGGGGAACGAAAAACTGTTTTTT
size: few
J: TRBJ1-4
V: TRBV29-1
D: NA
length: 13

CDR3: CASSADHSFLTDTQYF
DNA: TGTGCCAGCAGCGCCGACCATAGCTTTTTAACAGATACGCAGTATTTT
size: few
J: TRBJ2-3
V: TRBV5-4
D: NA
length: 16

CDR3: CASSVAKQNYGYTF
DNA: TGTGCCAGCAGCGTAGCTAAACAGAACTATGGCTACACCTTC
size: NA
J: TRBJ1-2
V: TRBV9
D: NA
length: 14

CDR3: CALQSAEIAKNIQYF
DNA: TGTGCCCTCCAATCAGCGGAGATAGCCAAAAACATTCAGTACTTC
size: NA
J: TRBJ2-4
V: TRBV30
D: NA
length: 15

CDR3: CASSSLTGASYNEQFF
DNA: TGTGCCAGTAGCAGTCTGACAGGGGCCTCCTACAATGAGCAGTTCTTC
size: few
J: TRBJ2-1
V: TRBV19
D: TRBD1
length: 16

CDR3: CASSLGGSDEQFF
DNA: TGTGCCAGCAGCTTAGGCGGGAGCGATGAGCAGTTCTTC
size: NA
J: TRBJ2-1
V: TRBV7-9
D: TRBD2
length: 13

CDR3: CASSMVWLAGPPGRETQYF
DNA: TGTGCCAGTAGTATGGTCTGGCTAGCGGGACCTCCCGGGAGGGAGACCCAGTACTTC
size: few
J: TRBJ2-5
V: TRBV19
D: TRBD2
length: 19

CDR3: CASSVERFDTDTQYF
DNA: TGTGCCAGCAGCGTAGAACGGTTTGACACAGATACGCAGTATTTT
size: NA
J: TRBJ2-3
V: TRBV9
D: NA
length: 15

CDR3: CASTTSGDTQYF
DNA: TGTGCCAGCACGACTAGCGGAGATACGCAGTATTTT
size: NA
J: TRBJ2-3
V: TRBV14
D: TRBD2
length: 12

CDR3: CASSRTSTSGRTDTQYF
DNA: TGTGCCAGCAGCCGTACCTCAACTAGCGGGAGGACAGATACGCAGTATTTT
size: few
J: TRBJ2-3
V: TRBV9
D: TRBD2
length: 17

CDR3: CASSLAGTGHGQYF
DNA: TGTGCCAGCAGCTTAGCCGGGACAGGCCATGGGCAGTACTTC
size: once
J: TRBJ2-7
V: TRBV11-1
D: TRBD1
length: 14

CDR3: CASSGSGAGGFETQYF
DNA: TGTGCCAGCAGTGGCTCCGGAGCGGGAGGTTTTGAGACCCAGTACTTC
size: NA
J: TRBJ2-5
V: TRBV2
D: TRBD2
length: 16

CDR3: CASSVLATDTQYF
DNA: TGTGCCAGCAGCGTACTAGCCACAGATACGCAGTATTTT
size: NA
J: TRBJ2-3
V: TRBV9
D: NA
length: 13

CDR3: CSVQGFDEQYF
DNA: TGCAGCGTGCAGGGATTCGACGAGCAGTACTTC
size: NA
J: TRBJ2-7
V: TRBV29-1
D: NA
length: 11

CDR3: CASSRIPRYEQFF
DNA: TGCGCCAGCAGCCGCATCCCGAGGTATGAGCAGTTCTTC
size: few
J: TRBJ2-1
V: TRBV4-1
D: NA
length: 13

CDR3: CASSFRDRAYGYTF
DNA: TGTGCCAGCAGCTTCCGGGACAGGGCCTATGGCTACACCTTC
size: few
J: TRBJ1-2
V: TRBV7-9
D: TRBD1
length: 14

CDR3: CASTLRGANVLTF
DNA: TGTGCCAGCACCCTCAGGGGGGCCAACGTCCTGACTTTC
size: NA
J: TRBJ2-6
V: TRBV7-9
D: NA
length: 13

CDR3: CATSGETGREYEQYF
DNA: TGTGCCACCAGTGGAGAAACAGGGAGGGAGTACGAGCAGTACTTC
size: few
J: TRBJ2-7
V: TRBV15
D: NA
length: 15

CDR3: CASSEGQRLGGYTF
DNA: TGTGCCAGCAGCGAGGGACAGCGGTTGGGTGGCTACACCTTC
size: NA
J: TRBJ1-2
V: TRBV5-4
D: TRBD1
length: 14

CDR3: CASSPTRGSGNTIYF
DNA: TGTGCCAGCAGTCCCACAAGGGGCTCTGGAAACACCATATATTTT
size: NA
J: TRBJ1-3
V: TRBV6-6
D: NA
length: 15

CDR3: CASSSGGKDEQFF
DNA: TGTGCCAGCAGCTCAGGTGGTAAGGATGAGCAGTTCTTC
size: NA
J: TRBJ2-1
V: TRBV7-3
D: NA
length: 13

CDR3: CASSQEAGGSQPQHF
DNA: TGCGCCAGCAGCCAAGAGGCGGGAGGGAGCCAGCCCCAGCATTTT
size: few
J: TRBJ1-5
V: TRBV4-1
D: NA
length: 15

CDR3: CASSLAGALAGVDEQFF
DNA: TGCGCCAGCAGCTTGGCCGGAGCTCTAGCGGGAGTCGATGAGCAGTTCTTC
size: NA
J: TRBJ2-1
V: TRBV5-1
D: TRBD2
length: 17

CDR3: CASMRREQYF
DNA: TGTGCCAGCATGCGTCGCGAGCAGTACTTC
size: NA
J: TRBJ2-7
V: TRBV2
D: NA
length: 10

CDR3: CSVRSGSPTDTQYF
DNA: TGCAGCGTTCGTAGCGGGAGCCCAACAGATACGCAGTATTTT
size: NA
J: TRBJ2-3
V: TRBV29-1
D: TRBD2
length: 14

CDR3: CACRTGGSAGELFF
DNA: TGTGCCTGCCGTACAGGGGGCTCGGCCGGGGAGCTGTTTTTT
size: few
J: TRBJ2-2
V: TRBV30
D: TRBD1
length: 14

CDR3: CAWSVLGYEQYF
DNA: TGTGCCTGGAGTGTACTCGGCTACGAGCAGTACTTC
size: NA
J: TRBJ2-7
V: TRBV30
D: NA
length: 12

CDR3: CASSYRTGGHGGTQYF
DNA: TGTGCCAGCAGCTATCGGACAGGGGGCCATGGAGGGACCCAGTACTTC
size: few
J: TRBJ2-5
V: TRBV7-2
D: TRBD1
length: 16

CDR3: CASSGELYNEQFF
DNA: TGTGCCAGCAGTGGGGAGCTTTACAATGAGCAGTTCTTC
size: NA
J: TRBJ2-1
V: TRBV2
D: NA
length: 13